This entry features one TCR beta chain sequence. These data belong to a study of monozygotic twins with inflammatory bowel disease. One entry per CDR3 protein, without DNA, is what TCRdb gives after re-calling the 5' RACE reads. This repertoire includes fewer than 350,000 distinct CDR3 sequences. The CDR3 runs to 12 residues. Germline V gene sequence: CDR1 SQVTM, CDR2 ANQGSEA. This chain uses TRBV29-1 with TRBJ1-2; TCRdb picks TRBD1, but there is no DNA to check that call. Source material: blood. The sequence derives from a human donor with ulcerative colitis or Crohn's disease, or a healthy co-twin of an affected twin (not recorded which). CDR3 in amino acids: CSVDQGGYGYTF.